Following are 8 T cell receptor beta chains from one sample sequenced in a study of T cells of healthy individuals. TCRdb reprocessed the 5' RACE reads with MiXCR, giving one entry per CDR3 protein. Of around 79,000 distinct CDR3 sequences in the sample, roughly 5% are singletons; the top ten hold around 8%. Receptors were obtained from a female donor in good health.

This chain connects TRBV6-2 or TRBV6-3 to TRBJ2-2; 8 bases agree with TRBD1. The CDR3 extends over 16 amino acids. V shed 2 bases, J shed 1 base, and the junction held 3 bases outside the gene matches. Germline values: CDR1 MNHEY, CDR2 SVGEGT. CDR3 sequence reads: CASSYQGQGNTGELFF. DNA of the CDR3: TGTGCCAGCAGTTACCAAGGACAGGGGAACACCGGGGAGCTGTTTTTT.

This clonotype has just a few counts. The chain couples TRBV28 to TRBJ1-6; the D is unclear. V gave up 3 bases and J gave up 6 bases, with 12 bases separating them. Per germline, CDR1 MDHEN and CDR2 SYDVKM. The CDR3 runs 15 residues. The CDR3 loop is CASSFRSGLNSPLHF. CDR3 DNA sequence: TGTGCCAGCAGTTTCCGTTCCGGACTTAATTCACCCCTCCACTTT.

This clonotype appeared many times. CDR3 in amino acids: CASSPSGTSGRALDTQYF. For the CDR3, the DNA is TGTGCCAGCTCGCCGTCCGGGACTAGCGGGAGGGCCTTGGATACGCAGTATTTT. The gene calls are TRBV18 and TRBJ2-3; 16 bases align to TRBD2. Germline CDR1 is KGHSH and CDR2 is LQKENI. The CDR3 extends over 18 amino acids. V lost 6 bases to trimming and J lost 6 bases; unmatched junction nucleotides: 12. Complete variable domain (other parts from reference TRBV18 and TRBJ2-3): NAGVMQNPRHLVRRRGQEARLRCSPMKGHSHVYWYRQLPEEGLKFMVYLQKENIIDESGMPKERFSAEFPKEGPSILRIQQVVRGDSAAYFCASSPSGTSGRALDTQYFGPGTRLTVL.

In its sample, this clonotype was seen many times. This chain links TRBV6-1 with TRBJ1-5; D is unclear. Germline CDR1 and CDR2: MNHNS and SASEGT. V was shortened by 2 bases and J by 6 bases, with 11 bases between the two germline ends. The CDR3 covers 14 residues. CDR3 protein: CASSEMGSGQPQHF. Here the CDR3 DNA reads TGTGCCAGCAGTGAAATGGGATCAGGTCAGCCCCAGCATTTT.

CDR3 sequence reads: CASSISSGRINEQFF. In nucleotides, the CDR3 is TGTGCCAGTAGTATCTCTAGCGGGAGGATCAATGAGCAGTTCTTC. V gene TRBV19 combines with J gene TRBJ2-1; 11 bases fit TRBD2. This CDR3 is 15 amino acids long. CDR1 LNHDA and CDR2 SQIVND come from the germline V gene (reference sequence). V shed 3 bases, J shed 6 bases, and the junction held 4 bases outside the gene matches.

This clonotype appeared many times. The J gene is TRBJ2-7, the V gene TRBV5-1; TRBD1 matches 7 bases. The CDR3 runs to 14 residues. With V trimmed by 8 bases and J by 1 base, 9 bases remained unmatched. CDR1 and CDR2 from the germline V gene are SGHRS and YFSETQ. The CDR3 coding sequence is TGCGCCAGTCGCTGGGACAGTCCGTCCTACGAGCAGTACTTC. It translates to CASRWDSPSYEQYF.

This clonotype was counted ten times or more. The V and J genes are TRBV7-9 and TRBJ2-1, with D hard to call. The germline gives CDR1 SEHNR, CDR2 FQNEAQ (reference sequence). Trimming pared 5 bases from V and 0 bases from J, leaving 8 bases between. This CDR3 region has 14 residues. CDR3 in DNA: TGTGCCAGCAGCCACCTGGGCTCCTACAATGAGCAGTTCTTC. This sequence encodes CASSHLGSYNEQFF. Full variable domain (outside the CDR3, taken from reference TRBV7-9 and TRBJ2-1): DTGVSQNPRHKITKRGQNVTFRCDPISEHNRLYWYRQTLGQGPEFLTYFQNEAQLEKSRLLSDRFSAERPKGSFSTLEIQRTEQGDSAMYLCASSHLGSYNEQFFGPGTRLTVL.

J is TRBJ2-2 and V is TRBV4-3; 10 nucleotides agree with TRBD2. V lost 0 bases, J lost 7 bases, and 14 bases stayed unmatched. The CDR3 is made up of 19 amino acids. Germline CDR1 LGHNA, CDR2 YSLEER. DNA for the CDR3: TGCGCCAGCAGCCAAGAGTTTTCTGCTAGCGGGAGTTTAGGCGGGGAGCTGTTTTTT. Translation: CASSQEFSASGSLGGELFF.